The TCR beta chain under discussion was sequenced for a study of T cells after somatic rescue of genetic block. CDR1 and CDR2 (germline): SGHNT, YYREEE (reference sequence). Trimming stripped 1 base from V and 3 bases from J, with 6 bases between. CDR3 length: 13 amino acids. Produced via immunoSEQ multiplex PCR; TCRdb's table is partial and in-frame only. Among 110,000 or so clones listed, 75% to 95% were seen once. Sample: peripheral blood mononuclear cells (PBMCs). The TCR was taken from a woman under 30. V usage is TRBV5-4 and J usage is TRBJ2-3; D gene ambiguous. CDR3 sequence reads: CASSLFVTDTQYF. The CDR3 DNA follows: TGTGCCAGCAGCTTGTTCGTAACAGATACGCAGTATTTT.